What follows are 29 T cell receptor beta chains derived from one specimen sequenced in a study of blood T cell repertoires in COVID-19. Clones were sequenced by immunoSEQ multiplex PCR, and TCRdb holds only the in-frame ones, with some missing. The sample yields about 260,000 clones, around 90% seen once. Sequenced material: peripheral blood. These receptors all come from a human donor in a cohort sampled during active COVID-19.

This chain uses TRBV28 with TRBJ2-3, with TRBD2 matching over 9 bases. Germline V CDR1 and CDR2: MDHEN, SYDVKM. This CDR3 contains 15 residues. The trim removed 5 bases at V and 5 bases at J, leaving 8 bases unmatched. The CDR3 sequence is CASSVIAGEEDTQYF. The CDR3 region has the DNA TGTGCCAGCAGTGTGATAGCGGGAGAGGAAGATACGCAGTATTTT.

The rearrangement links TRBV28 to TRBJ2-7; no reliable D call. Trimming took off 4 bases at V and 1 base at J, with 5 bases between the two ends. CDR1 and CDR2 (germline): MDHEN, SYDVKM. CDR3 length: 12 residues. The CDR3 DNA follows: TGTGCCAGCAGTTCTATATCCTACGAGCAGTACTTC. Protein product: CASSSISYEQYF.

The genes are TRBV27 and TRBJ1-4; maybe TRBD1 (6 bases). Germline assignment: CDR1 MNHEY and CDR2 SMNVEV (reference sequence). CDR3 size: 16 residues. V lost 6 bases, J lost 6 bases, and 20 bases lay in between. The CDR3 nucleotides read TGTGCCAGCAGACCCGTCGGGGGGGCTGACCATGAAAAACTGTTTTTT. Protein product: CASRPVGGADHEKLFF.

V is TRBV6-5 and J is TRBJ1-1; tentatively, D is TRBD1 (6 bases). This CDR3 has 11 residues. The V end was cut by 7 bases, the J end by 4 bases, with 7 bases between. Per germline, CDR1 MNHEY and CDR2 SVGAGI. CDR3 nucleotide sequence: TGTGCCAGCACAGGGGCCACTGAAGCTTTCTTT. Translated: CASTGATEAFF.

The chain employs TRBV9 and TRBJ2-7, with D perhaps TRBD2 (7 bases). The CDR3 length is 16 residues. With 5 bases removed from V and 2 bases from J, the gap between germline ends came to 20 bases. Germline V CDR1 and CDR2: SGDLS, YYNGEE. The DNA for the CDR3 is TGTGCCAGCAGAGGGATCTGGGGGGGCAGGGCCTACGAGCAGTACTTC. It yields the protein CASRGIWGGRAYEQYF.

This clone was detected once. The gene calls are TRBV19 and TRBJ2-1, with D perhaps matching TRBD1 (6 bases). Deletions cut 1 base from V and 5 bases from J, with 18 bases between. Germline loops: CDR1 LNHDA, CDR2 SQIVND (reference sequence). The CDR3 runs to 17 residues. The CDR3 nucleotides are TGTGCCAGTAGTATAGGTGAGGGGGTTGGGAAGGACAATGAGCAGTTCTTC. It specifies CASSIGEGVGKDNEQFF.

The rearrangement uses TRBV18 and TRBJ1-2, with 7 bases fitting TRBD1. The V gene's germline CDR1 is KGHSH and CDR2 LQKENI. The V segment lost 1 base and the J segment 3 bases; nucleotides outside the gene matches: 5. The CDR3 runs to 15 residues. The CDR3 sequence: CASSPRGQNYYGYTF. CDR3 bases: TGTGCCAGCTCACCACGGGGACAGAACTACTATGGCTACACCTTC.

The chain has TRBV7-2 and TRBJ1-6; possible D gene TRBD1, 5 bases. The CDR3 is 15 amino acids. Trimming removed 1 base at V and 8 bases at J, with 12 bases between. From germline, CDR1 is SGHTA and CDR2 FQGNSA. The CDR3 coding sequence is TGTGCCAGCAGCTTAGGGGGAGGGGCGGATTCACCCCTCCACTTT. Protein: CASSLGGGADSPLHF.

The chain employs TRBV9 and TRBJ2-7, with D tentatively TRBD2 (7 bases). V shed 2 bases and J shed 6 bases, with 18 bases lying between them. CDR1 is SGDLS and CDR2 is YYNGEE in the germline V gene. This CDR3 has 15 amino acids. The CDR3 here is CASSVAPGGAGEQYF. CDR3 DNA: TGTGCCAGCAGCGTCGCCCCTGGGGGGGCGGGCGAGCAGTACTTC.

Notes on this clone: This sample also contains other DNA sequences that code for the same CDR3. The gene calls are TRBV7-2 and TRBJ1-4; 10 nucleotides agree with TRBD1. V was clipped by 3 bases and J by 8 bases; unmatched bases: 3. This CDR3 has 14 amino acids. Looked up from germline, CDR1 is SGHTA and CDR2 is FQGNSA. The CDR3 region has the DNA TGTGCCAGCAGCTTGACAGGGGGCCGAGAAAAACTGTTTTTT. As protein: CASSLTGGREKLFF.

This clone was detected only a few times. The rearrangement joins TRBV7-3 to TRBJ2-1; D remains ambiguous. This CDR3 comprises 14 residues. The germline V gene has CDR1 SGHTA and CDR2 FQGTGA. V was trimmed by 2 bases and J by 8 bases, leaving 13 bases between them. CDR3 residues: CASSLGWRSDEQFF. CDR3 nucleotides: TGTGCCAGCAGCTTAGGGTGGAGATCCGATGAGCAGTTCTTC.

The gene calls are TRBV2 and TRBJ2-7; 11 nucleotides align to TRBD2. The CDR3 has 14 amino acids. Germline assignment: CDR1 SNHLY and CDR2 FYNNEI. V dropped 6 bases and J dropped 6; count of bases not matched to a gene: 7. The CDR3 loop reads CASSGTSGRSEQYF. For the CDR3, the DNA is TGTGCCAGCAGCGGGACTAGCGGAAGAAGCGAGCAGTACTTC.

The rearrangement joins TRBV10-3 to TRBJ2-1; D remains ambiguous. V shed 4 bases and J shed 5 bases, with 6 bases lying between them. Germline assignment: CDR1 ENHRY and CDR2 SYGVKD. This CDR3 region has 12 residues. CDR3 amino acids: CAISVSDNEQFF. In nucleotides, the CDR3 is TGTGCCATCAGTGTCAGCGACAATGAGCAGTTCTTC.

The V and J genes are TRBV6-5 and TRBJ1-5; D might be TRBD1 (5 bases). Trimming removed 9 bases from V and 3 bases from J, with 12 bases in between. This CDR3 contains 13 residues. The V gene's germline CDR1 is MNHEY and CDR2 SVGAGI. The CDR3 sequence is CASRRGDNQPQHF. The CDR3 DNA sequence: TGTGCCAGTCGGCGGGGGGACAATCAGCCCCAGCATTTT.

This clone was observed once. This sequence joins TRBV24-1 and TRBJ2-7, with 7 bases identical to TRBD1. The CDR3 contains 13 residues. The germline CDR1 and CDR2 sequences are KGHDR and SFDVKD. V lost 1 base and J lost 4; bases outside the gene matches: 0. The CDR3 region is CATSDLQGYEQYF. The CDR3 nucleotides are TGTGCCACCAGTGATTTACAGGGGTACGAGCAGTACTTC.

This clone was counted a single time. This chain connects TRBV11-2 to TRBJ2-5; D might be TRBD2 (5 bases). The ends were cut back, 5 bases at V and 4 bases at J, with 14 bases in the middle. CDR1 and CDR2 (germline): SGHAT, FQNNGV. This CDR3 has 14 residues. The chain's CDR3 is CASSLRAGRETQYF. The CDR3 DNA reads TGTGCCAGCAGCCTGAGGGCAGGACGAGAGACCCAGTACTTC.

The chain uses TRBV19 and TRBJ1-1; 7 positions agree with TRBD1. Trimming at V came to 3 bases and at J to 4 bases, leaving 8 bases not matched to a gene. This CDR3 region has 15 residues. CDR1 and CDR2 (germline): LNHDA, SQIVND (reference sequence). The CDR3 coding sequence is TGTGCCAGTAGTATGGTAGGGGGCAGGAGCACTGAAGCTTTCTTT. This codes for CASSMVGGRSTEAFF.

J is TRBJ2-5 and V is TRBV24-1; the D gene is possibly TRBD1 (5 bases). Trimming left V 4 bases short and J 1 base short, with 9 bases between. CDR1 and CDR2 (germline): KGHDR, SFDVKD. The CDR3 consists of 14 residues. CDR3 DNA: TGTGCCACCAGTGACAGGACACTCCAAGAGACCCAGTACTTC. Protein: CATSDRTLQETQYF.

V usage is TRBV27 and J usage is TRBJ1-5; D ambiguous. Trimming took 5 bases from V and 0 from J, leaving 20 bases between them. Germline lookup yields CDR1 MNHEY and CDR2 SMNVEV (reference sequence). The CDR3 length is 18 residues. In DNA form, the CDR3 reads TGTGCCAGCAGTCCTGCCTCTTTTTACTACGGTAGCAATCAGCCCCAGCATTTT. Protein sequence: CASSPASFYYGSNQPQHF.

The chain carries TRBV5-1 and TRBJ2-5; D remains unclear. The V end was cut by 2 bases, the J end by 2 bases, with 10 bases between. In germline, CDR1 is SGHRS, CDR2 YFSETQ. The CDR3 consists of 14 residues. The CDR3 DNA is TGCGCCAGCAGCTTAATCCAGTCACAAGAGACCCAGTACTTC. It specifies CASSLIQSQETQYF.

About this clone itself: At one end, the junction sequence differs from germline, possibly due to a read error. V usage is TRBV19 and J usage is TRBJ1-2; tentatively, D is TRBD1 (5 bases). CDR3 size: 15 residues. CDR1 is LNHDA and CDR2 is SQIVND in the germline V gene (reference sequence). The CDR3 DNA follows: TGTGCCAGTTCCCCAGGGAATTACGTAAGAAAGGCACCTCAATTC. Amino acids: CASSPGNYVRKAPQF.

This clone occurred once. This chain uses TRBV15 with TRBJ1-5, with 8 bases identical to TRBD1. Losses at the gene ends were 6 bases for V and 3 bases for J; bases not matched to a gene: 10. The CDR3 has 16 residues. The germline V gene encodes CDR1 LNHNV and CDR2 YYDKDF (reference sequence). CDR3: CATSNYWTGLNQPQHF. In DNA form, the CDR3 reads TGTGCCACCAGTAATTATTGGACAGGGCTCAATCAGCCCCAGCATTTT.

V is TRBV6-2 or TRBV6-3 and J is TRBJ1-5; perhaps TRBD1 as D (6 bases). V lost 0 bases, J lost 5 bases, and 11 bases lay in between. CDR3 length equals 15 residues. Germline V gene lookup returns CDR1 MNHEY and CDR2 SVGEGT. CDR3 coding DNA: TGTGCCAGCAGTTACTCCGGGGGGCAGGATCAGCCCCAGCATTTT. Protein product: CASSYSGGQDQPQHF.

The chain employs TRBV15 and TRBJ2-7; 10 bases are a match to TRBD1. The CDR3 length is 17 residues. Germline V gene lookup returns CDR1 LNHNV and CDR2 YYDKDF (reference sequence). The V and J ends lost 2 bases and 5 bases, in that order; junction bases with no gene match: 12. CDR3 protein: CATSRFSWGTGDDEQYF. CDR3 nucleotide sequence: TGTGCCACCAGCAGATTCTCCTGGGGGACAGGGGACGACGAGCAGTACTTC.

J is TRBJ2-7 and V is TRBV5-1; D possibly corresponds to TRBD2 (5 bases). Trimming took 4 bases from V and 0 from J, leaving 11 bases between them. Germline CDR1 is SGHRS and CDR2 is YFSETQ. The CDR3 is 14 amino acids. CDR3 DNA: TGCGCCAGCAGCATTTATCGGGGCTCCTACGAGCAGTACTTC. Protein: CASSIYRGSYEQYF.

V usage is TRBV4-3 and J usage is TRBJ2-2; D not certain. In germline, CDR1 is LGHNA, CDR2 YSLEER. There are 16 residues in the CDR3. Trimming shortened V by 4 bases and J by 7 bases, and 19 bases separated the two germline ends. CDR3 in amino acids: CASSPQAFGYRGELFF. In nucleotides, the CDR3 is TGCGCCAGCAGCCCCCAGGCCTTCGGCTACCGCGGGGAGCTGTTTTTT.

The chain is built from TRBV9 and TRBJ2-5; TRBD2 aligns across 13 bases. The length of the CDR3 is 17 residues. In germline, CDR1 is SGDLS, CDR2 YYNGEE. The V gene end was trimmed by 0 bases and the J gene end by 3 bases; junction bases not matched to a gene: 5. In DNA form, the CDR3 reads TGTGCCAGCAGCGTAGATTCCGGACTAGCGGGAGAAGAGACCCAGTACTTC. Residues: CASSVDSGLAGEETQYF. Filled out from reference TRBV9 and TRBJ2-5, the complete variable domain reads DSGVTQTPKHLITATGQRVTLRCSPRSGDLSVYWYQQSLDQGLQFLIQYYNGEERAKGNILERFSAQQFPDLHSELNLSSLELGDSALYFCASSVDSGLAGEETQYFGPGTRLLVL.

The genes are TRBV7-9 and TRBJ1-2; D remains unclear. V lost 4 bases, J lost 6 bases, and 21 bases lay in between. This CDR3 region has 16 residues. The germline V gene encodes CDR1 SEHNR and CDR2 FQNEAQ (reference sequence). In DNA, the CDR3 is TGTGCCAGCAGCTCAATACGGTTTGAGCTGACTAATGGCTACACCTTC. Translation gives CASSSIRFELTNGYTF.

This sequence joins TRBV12-3 or TRBV12-4 and TRBJ1-3, with D hard to call. This CDR3 spans 13 amino acids. Trimming took off 3 bases at V and 4 bases at J, with 7 bases between the two ends. The DNA for the CDR3 is TGTGCCAGCAGTTTTTTTCTGGGAAACACCATATATTTT. As protein: CASSFFLGNTIYF.